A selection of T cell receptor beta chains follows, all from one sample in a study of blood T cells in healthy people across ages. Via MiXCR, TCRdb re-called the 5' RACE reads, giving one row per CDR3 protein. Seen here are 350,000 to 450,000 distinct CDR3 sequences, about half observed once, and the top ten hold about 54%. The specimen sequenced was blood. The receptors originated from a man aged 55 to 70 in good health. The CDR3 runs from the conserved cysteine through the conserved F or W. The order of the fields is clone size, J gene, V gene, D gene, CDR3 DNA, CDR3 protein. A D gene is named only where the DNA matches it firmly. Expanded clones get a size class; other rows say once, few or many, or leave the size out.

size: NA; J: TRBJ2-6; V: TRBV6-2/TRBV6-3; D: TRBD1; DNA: TGTGCCAGCAGTCGACAGGGGGCACGCTCTGGGGCCAACGTCCTGACTTTC; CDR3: CASSRQGARSGANVLTF
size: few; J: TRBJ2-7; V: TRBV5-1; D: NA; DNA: TGCGCCAGCAGCCCCCACCGGACAGAAACATACGAGCAGTACTTC; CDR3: CASSPHRTETYEQYF
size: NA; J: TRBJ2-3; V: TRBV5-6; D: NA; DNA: TGTGCCAGCAGCCCGGGGTTCGCAGATACGCAGTATTTT; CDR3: CASSPGFADTQYF
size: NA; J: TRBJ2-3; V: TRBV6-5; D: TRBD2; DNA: TGTGCCAGCAGGGCCGGACTAGCGGGGTTACTAGATACGCAGTATTTT; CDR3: CASRAGLAGLLDTQYF
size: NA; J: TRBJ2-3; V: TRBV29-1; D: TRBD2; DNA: TGCAGCGTTGGCCCCGGGGGGGCAGTTCATGGAACAGATACGCAGTATTTT; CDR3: CSVGPGGAVHGTDTQYF
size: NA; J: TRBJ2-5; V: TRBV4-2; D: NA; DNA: TGTGCCAGCAGCCCACAGGAGGGGGGGCTTTTTTCGGAGACCCAGTACTTC; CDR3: CASSPQEGGLFSETQYF
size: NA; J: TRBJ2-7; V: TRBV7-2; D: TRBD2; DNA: TGTGCCAGCAGCTTGGGACTAGCGTTTCCCTACGAGCAGTACTTC; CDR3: CASSLGLAFPYEQYF
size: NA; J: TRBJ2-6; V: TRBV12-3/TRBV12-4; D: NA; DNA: TGTGCCAGCAGTCAAGGACCGTCCGGGCATGTCCTGACTTTC; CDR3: CASSQGPSGHVLTF
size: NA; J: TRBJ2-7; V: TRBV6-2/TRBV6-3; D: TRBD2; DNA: TGTGCCAGCAGCCCTATTCGGAGTAGCGGGAGGGGCAGCTCCTACGAGCAGTACTTC; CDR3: CASSPIRSSGRGSSYEQYF
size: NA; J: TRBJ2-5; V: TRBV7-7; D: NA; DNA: TGTGCCAGCAGCTCAGTAGTGGGGAACCAAGAGACCCAGTACTTC; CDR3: CASSSVVGNQETQYF
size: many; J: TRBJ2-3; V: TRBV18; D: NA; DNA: TGTGCCAGCTCACCTGGGGTCACAGATACGCAGTATTTT; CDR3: CASSPGVTDTQYF
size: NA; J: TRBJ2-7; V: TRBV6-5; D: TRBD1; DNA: TGTGCCAGCAGCCGTACAGGGGGAGGCCACGAGCAGTACTTC; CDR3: CASSRTGGGHEQYF
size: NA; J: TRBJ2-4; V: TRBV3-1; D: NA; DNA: TGTGCCAGCAGCCAAGGGACAAAGAACATTCAGTACTTC; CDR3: CASSQGTKNIQYF
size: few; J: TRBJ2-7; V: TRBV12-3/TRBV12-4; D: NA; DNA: TGTGCCAGCAGTTTATTTGAGGGGGGCTTCGAGCAGTACTTC; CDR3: CASSLFEGGFEQYF
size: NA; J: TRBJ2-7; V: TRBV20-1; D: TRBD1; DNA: TGCAGTGCTACCGGGACAGGGTGCGAGCAGTACTTC; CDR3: CSATGTGCEQYF
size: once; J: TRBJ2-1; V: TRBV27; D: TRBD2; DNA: TGTGCCAGCAGTTCACCGGGACTAGTCTCCTACAATGAGCAGTTCTTC; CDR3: CASSSPGLVSYNEQFF
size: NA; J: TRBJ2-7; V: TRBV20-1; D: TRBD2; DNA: TGCAGTGCCCAGACTAGCGTGAGCTCCTACGAGCAGTACTTC; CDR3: CSAQTSVSSYEQYF
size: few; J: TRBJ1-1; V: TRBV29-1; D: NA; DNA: TGCAGCGGTGGGGGGGGTACCCCTGAAGCTTTCTTT; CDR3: CSGGGGTPEAFF
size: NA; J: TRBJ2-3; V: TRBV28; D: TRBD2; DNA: TGTGCCAGCAGTTTGGCGGGAGCAAGGGATACGCAGTATTTT; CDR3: CASSLAGARDTQYF
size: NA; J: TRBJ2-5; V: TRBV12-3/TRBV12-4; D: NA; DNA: TGTGCCAGCAGTTTGAGAGGGGCAGAGACCCAGTACTTC; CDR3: CASSLRGAETQYF
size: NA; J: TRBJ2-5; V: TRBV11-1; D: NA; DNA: TGTGCCAGCAGCTTAACGAGCCAGGGGGGAGAGACCCAGTACTTC; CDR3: CASSLTSQGGETQYF
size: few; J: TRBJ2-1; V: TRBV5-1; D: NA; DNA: TGCGCCAGCAGCTTGGACAGACGATCGAATGAGCAGTTCTTC; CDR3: CASSLDRRSNEQFF
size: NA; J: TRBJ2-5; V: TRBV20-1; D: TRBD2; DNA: TGCAGTGCTAGACAGTCAATTAGCGGGCAACAAGGGACCCAGTACTTC; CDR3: CSARQSISGQQGTQYF
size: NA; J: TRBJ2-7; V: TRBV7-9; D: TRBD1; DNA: TGTGCCAGCAGCTTAGTGGATGTTGGCAGGGGGACACACGAGCAGTACTTC; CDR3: CASSLVDVGRGTHEQYF
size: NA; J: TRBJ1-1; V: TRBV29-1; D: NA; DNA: TGCAGCGTTGAAGATCGGACTCCGGTTTTGGCTGAAGCTTTCTTT; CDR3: CSVEDRTPVLAEAFF
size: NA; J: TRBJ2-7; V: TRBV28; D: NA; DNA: TGTGCCAGCACCACGGGCGGGGCCTACGAGCAGTACTTC; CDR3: CASTTGGAYEQYF
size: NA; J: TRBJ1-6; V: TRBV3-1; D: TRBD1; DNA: TGTGCCAGCAGCCAAGGGGGGGCGGCAGGGGGTAATTCACCCCTCCACTTT; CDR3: CASSQGGAAGGNSPLHF
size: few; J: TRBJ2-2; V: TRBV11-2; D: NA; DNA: TGTGCCAGCCAGCTAGCCCCCAACGCCGGGGAGCTGTTTTTT; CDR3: CASQLAPNAGELFF
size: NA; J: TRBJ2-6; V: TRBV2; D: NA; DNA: TGTGCCGGCGGCCGCTCGGGTCCAAGCTCTGGGGCCAACGTCCTGACTTTC; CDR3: CAGGRSGPSSGANVLTF
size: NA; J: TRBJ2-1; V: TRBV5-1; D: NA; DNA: TGCGCCAGCAGCCCTCAAACACGCGCGGGGAATGAGCAGTTCTTC; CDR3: CASSPQTRAGNEQFF
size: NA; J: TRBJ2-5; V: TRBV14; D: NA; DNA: TGTGCCAGCAGCCAAGATTCTGGGGGCTGGGAGACCCAGTACTTC; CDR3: CASSQDSGGWETQYF
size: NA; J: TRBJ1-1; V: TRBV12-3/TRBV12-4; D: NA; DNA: TGTGCCAGCAGTTTTTTACCCCAGGGAGAAGCTTTCTTT; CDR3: CASSFLPQGEAFF
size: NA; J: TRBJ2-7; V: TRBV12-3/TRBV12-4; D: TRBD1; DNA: TGTGCCAGCAGCCGATCCGGGACAGGGGGCTACGAGCAGTACTTC; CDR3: CASSRSGTGGYEQYF
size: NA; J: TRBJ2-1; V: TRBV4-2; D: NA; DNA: TGTGCCAGCAGCCAAGATGCCTTGGAGGGGGAGCAGTTCTTC; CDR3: CASSQDALEGEQFF
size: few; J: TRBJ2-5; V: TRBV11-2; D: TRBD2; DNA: TGTGCCAGCAGCTTTCCGACCCTCGGGACTAGCGGGAGGGTTATCTTTGAGACCCAGTACTTC; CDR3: CASSFPTLGTSGRVIFETQYF
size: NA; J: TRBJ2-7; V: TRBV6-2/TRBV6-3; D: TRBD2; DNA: TGTGCCAGCAGTAAGCCGGGACTAGCGAGTTACGAGCAGTACTTC; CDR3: CASSKPGLASYEQYF
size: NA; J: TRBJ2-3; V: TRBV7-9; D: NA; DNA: TGTGCCAGCAGCTTCTTAAGATCTAGCTCAGATACGCAGTATTTT; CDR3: CASSFLRSSSDTQYF
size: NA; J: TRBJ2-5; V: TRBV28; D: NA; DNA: TGTGCCAGCAGTAAAACCTCCCCGAGGACCCAGTACTTC; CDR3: CASSKTSPRTQYF
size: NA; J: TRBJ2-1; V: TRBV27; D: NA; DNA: TGTGCCAGCAGTCCCCGGTCGTGGGTCGATGAGCAGTTCTTC; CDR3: CASSPRSWVDEQFF
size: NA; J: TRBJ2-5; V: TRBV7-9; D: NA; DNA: TGTGCCAGCAGCTCGGGACTCCGCCGGAGGGACCAGTACTTC; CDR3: CASSSGLRRRDQYF
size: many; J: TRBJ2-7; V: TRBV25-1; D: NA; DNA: TGTGCCAGCAGGGCCATCTACGAGCAGTACTTC; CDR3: CASRAIYEQYF
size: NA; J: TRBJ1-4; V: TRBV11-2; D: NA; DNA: TGTGCCAGCAGGGAAGGGATAGCGCGTGAAAAACTGTTTTTT; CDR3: CASREGIAREKLFF